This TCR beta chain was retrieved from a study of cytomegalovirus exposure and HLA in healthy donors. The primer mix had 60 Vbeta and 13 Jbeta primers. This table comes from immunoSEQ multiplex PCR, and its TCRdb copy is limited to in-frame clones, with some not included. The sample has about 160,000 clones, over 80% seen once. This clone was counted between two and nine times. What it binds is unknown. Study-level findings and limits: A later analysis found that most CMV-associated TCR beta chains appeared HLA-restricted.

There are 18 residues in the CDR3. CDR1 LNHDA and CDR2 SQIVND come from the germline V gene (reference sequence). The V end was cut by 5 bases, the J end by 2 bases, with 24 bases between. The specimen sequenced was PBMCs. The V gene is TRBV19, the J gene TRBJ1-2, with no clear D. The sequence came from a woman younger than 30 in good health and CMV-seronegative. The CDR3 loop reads CASSPRPPDAAANYGYTF. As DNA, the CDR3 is TGTGCCAGTAGTCCCCGCCCGCCCGACGCGGCGGCAAACTATGGCTACACCTTC.